The rows below give T cell receptor beta chains drawn from one sample of a study of T cell responses to AZD1222 COVID-19 vaccine. The method was immunoSEQ multiplex PCR; TCRdb's version includes in-frame clones alone and lacks a portion of them. Here the sample spans 85,000 to 130,000 clones, around 90% being singletons. The sample consisted of peripheral blood, taken on day 0 of AZD1222 vaccination. The receptors stem from an adult in good health. CDR3s include the opening cysteine and the closing phenylalanine or tryptophan. A D gene is named only where the DNA matches it firmly. Size is omitted from some rows. Given values are once, few, many or a class for expanded clones.

j_call: TRBJ2-3
d_call: TRBD1
v_call: TRBV5-1
clone_size: .
cdr3_nt: TGCGCCAGCAGCTTGATCGTGGGGACAGACACAGATACGCAGTATTTT
cdr3_aa: CASSLIVGTDTDTQYF

j_call: TRBJ1-1
d_call: .
v_call: TRBV9
clone_size: .
cdr3_nt: TGTGCCAGCAGCGTAGAGGGTGTAGGGCTCGCTGAAGCTTTCTTT
cdr3_aa: CASSVEGVGLAEAFF

j_call: TRBJ1-1
d_call: .
v_call: TRBV27
clone_size: .
cdr3_nt: TGTGCCAGCAGTTTATTCTTTGCAGGGATGAACACTGAAGCTTTCTTT
cdr3_aa: CASSLFFAGMNTEAFF

j_call: TRBJ2-7
d_call: .
v_call: TRBV22-1
clone_size: .
cdr3_nt: TGTCCTGGGAGCGCACGTGGAGTTCGGGACAGGAGCTCCTACGAGCAGTACTTC
cdr3_aa: CPGSARGVRDRSSYEQYF

j_call: TRBJ2-1
d_call: .
v_call: TRBV7-9
clone_size: .
cdr3_nt: TGTGCCAGCAGCTTAGTGGGACATGAGCAGTTCTTC
cdr3_aa: CASSLVGHEQFF

j_call: TRBJ2-7
d_call: .
v_call: TRBV20-1
clone_size: .
cdr3_nt: TGCAGTGCTAGTTTGGACAGCTCCTACGAGCAGTACTTC
cdr3_aa: CSASLDSSYEQYF

j_call: TRBJ2-2
d_call: .
v_call: TRBV18
clone_size: .
cdr3_nt: TGTGCCAGCTCCCCACAAACAGGGACCGGGGAGCTGTTTTTT
cdr3_aa: CASSPQTGTGELFF

j_call: TRBJ1-5
d_call: TRBD1
v_call: TRBV5-1
clone_size: .
cdr3_nt: TGCGCCAGCAGCCGCCTAGGACAGGCGGGTCAGCCCCAGCATTTT
cdr3_aa: CASSRLGQAGQPQHF

j_call: TRBJ1-5
d_call: .
v_call: TRBV2
clone_size: .
cdr3_nt: TGTGCCAGCAGTGTAGAGGGTAGACAGCCCCAGCATTTT
cdr3_aa: CASSVEGRQPQHF

j_call: TRBJ1-1
d_call: .
v_call: TRBV6-5
clone_size: .
cdr3_nt: TGTGCCACCTTACAGGGACACCTTAACACTGAAGCTTTCTTT
cdr3_aa: CATLQGHLNTEAFF

j_call: TRBJ1-5
d_call: .
v_call: TRBV28
clone_size: .
cdr3_nt: TGTGCCAGCAGTTTAATATCGCGCAGGGGAAAGGGACAGCCCCAGCATTTT
cdr3_aa: CASSLISRRGKGQPQHF

j_call: TRBJ1-5
d_call: .
v_call: TRBV9
clone_size: .
cdr3_nt: TGTGCCAGCAGCCGCGGGGCGGAGCAGCCCCAGCATTTT
cdr3_aa: CASSRGAEQPQHF

j_call: TRBJ2-1
d_call: TRBD1
v_call: TRBV4-1
clone_size: .
cdr3_nt: TGCGCCAGCAGCCTCGGACAGGGCGCGTACAATGAGCAGTTCTTC
cdr3_aa: CASSLGQGAYNEQFF

j_call: TRBJ2-4
d_call: TRBD2
v_call: TRBV28
clone_size: .
cdr3_nt: TGTGCCAGCAGTCCAGCCGTAGCGGGAGCCAAAAACATTCAGTACTTC
cdr3_aa: CASSPAVAGAKNIQYF

j_call: TRBJ2-7
d_call: TRBD2
v_call: TRBV7-2
clone_size: .
cdr3_nt: TGTGCCAGCAGCATCGGGGGGTCTTCCGCCGAGCAGTACTTC
cdr3_aa: CASSIGGSSAEQYF

j_call: TRBJ2-7
d_call: .
v_call: TRBV7-2
clone_size: .
cdr3_nt: TGTGCCAGCAGCTTAGTGTACGAGCAGTACTTC
cdr3_aa: CASSLVYEQYF

j_call: TRBJ1-1
d_call: .
v_call: TRBV7-9
clone_size: .
cdr3_nt: TGTGCCAGCAGCCCCGGAGGAGGTGAAGCTTTCTTT
cdr3_aa: CASSPGGGEAFF

j_call: TRBJ2-3
d_call: TRBD2
v_call: TRBV7-2
clone_size: few
cdr3_nt: TGTGCCAGCAGCCGTCGACTAGCGGGAATCACAGATACGCAGTATTTT
cdr3_aa: CASSRRLAGITDTQYF